Detailed here is one T cell receptor beta chain. This clonotype has only a few counts. The antigen it recognizes is unknown. Base-call qualities are not available, and no considerably larger clone is one nucleotide away. Sequences SGHTA (CDR1) and FQGNSA (CDR2) are obtained from the germline V gene. The V and J ends are trimmed by 5 bases and 5 bases, leaving 12 bases between them. The CDR3 covers 13 residues, taking in both the cysteine and the phenylalanine. CDR3 DNA only is kept here, 39 bases in frame from base 1. This entry is derived from a study of T cells in Graves' hyperthyroidism and ophthalmopathy (dated by TCRdb to the late 2010s). Context from the whole study: Peripheral blood samples were taken at the time of initial diagnosis, prior to any treatment. A discovery cohort of around 100 patients, 43 with Graves' ophthalmopathy and approximately 57 with stable Graves' hyperthyroidism, was used to find distinguishing TCR V-J signatures. Whether ophthalmopathy could be predicted prospectively was tested in an independent validation cohort made up of under 20 hyperthyroidism patients plus 17 patients who later progressed to ophthalmopathy. For training and testing, the 110 or so patients in the discovery cohort were randomly divided in a 7:3 ratio. Thyroid tissue and blood T-cell repertoires from more than five Graves' hyperthyroidism patients were also compared in the study. Following sampling, methimazole starting at 30 mg daily was given to hyperthyroidism patients, and high-dose intravenous methylprednisolone was given to ophthalmopathy patients. TCR Vbeta CDR3 sequencing of some 140 peripheral blood samples (43 ophthalmopathy, about 80 hyperthyroidism and some 17 progressor patients) is reported in the paper.

Stable Graves' hyperthyroidism was defined as no progression to ophthalmopathy during 18 months of follow-up. The hyperthyroidism patients were between 18 and 65 years old and newly diagnosed, with a disease duration of less than 2 months. Exclusion was applied to patients with uncontrolled infections, other autoimmune diseases, pregnancy or lactation. Diagnoses were established on the basis of clinical symptoms, serum thyroxine and TRAb, thyroid ultrasound, and orbital computed tomography. PBMCs were separated from 7.5 to 10 ml of fresh peripheral blood using Ficoll-Paque density gradient centrifugation. Total RNA was extracted with Trizol reagent, and quality was checked on an Agilent 2100 Bioanalyzer. Amplification of TCR beta CDR3 regions was carried out from RNA transcripts. The TCR CDR3 was subjected to a first round of RT-PCR using the HTBI primer set and the Qiagen OneStep RT-PCR kit. Libraries were constructed in a second round of multiplex PCR, after which size selection and purification were carried out. Libraries were sequenced paired-end with 100 bp reads on an Illumina HiSeq2000. In the original analysis: Raw data were processed with SOAPnuke, discarding reads with adapters, uncalled bases, mean Phred below 15, or no exact constant-primer or identifier match. High-quality paired reads were merged using COPE v1.2.5, and each unique nucleotide sequence was defined as a clonotype. MiTCR v1.1 was used to align clonotypes to the IMGT TRBV, TRBD and TRBJ reference segments. The analysis included only V-J combinations with a frequency above 0.0001, which together covered approximately 99% of the repertoires. A TCS score was defined as the ratio between F50 (clonal expansion) and ExV (chaos), using BLOSUM62-based TCRdist between CDR3 peptides within each V-J. Welch's t-statistics and random forest reduced roughly 500 V-J features to 13, which were used in a naive Bayes classifier (R e1071). TCRdb cleaned the public reads at Q25 with fastp, built clones with MiXCR and kept in-frame beta chains. Rows with a matching CDR3 protein are joined into one entry that keeps the most common DNA and genes. The authors' filters were not applied to this entry. The sample table shows more than 500,000 distinct CDR3 sequences, and roughly 16% are seen once. Around 3.9% of the sample goes to the ten largest clones.

Here is what the overall study found, with its caveats: Sample size was not statistically predetermined, and investigators were not blinded to group allocation. In validation, the model predicted progression to ophthalmopathy a median of approximately 6.6 months before onset, with 65% to 71% sensitivity and about 72% specificity. Most expanded thyroid clonotypes (frequency above 0.001) were also detected in blood, suggesting blood repertoires may reflect thyroid immune responses. A model built on a 13 V-J signature distinguished ophthalmopathy from stable hyperthyroidism, reaching over 85% sensitivity and about 81% specificity in cross-validation and 80%/75% in testing.

The chain employs TRBV7-2 and TRBJ2-5; the D gene is perhaps TRBD1, from 6 matching bases. The source material was blood. The sequence was obtained from a woman in her twenties or thirties with Graves' hyperthyroidism. In nucleotide form, the sequence is TGTGCCAGCAGCGCCAGGGGCGGGGAGACCCAGTACTTC. Translation gives CASSARGGETQYF.